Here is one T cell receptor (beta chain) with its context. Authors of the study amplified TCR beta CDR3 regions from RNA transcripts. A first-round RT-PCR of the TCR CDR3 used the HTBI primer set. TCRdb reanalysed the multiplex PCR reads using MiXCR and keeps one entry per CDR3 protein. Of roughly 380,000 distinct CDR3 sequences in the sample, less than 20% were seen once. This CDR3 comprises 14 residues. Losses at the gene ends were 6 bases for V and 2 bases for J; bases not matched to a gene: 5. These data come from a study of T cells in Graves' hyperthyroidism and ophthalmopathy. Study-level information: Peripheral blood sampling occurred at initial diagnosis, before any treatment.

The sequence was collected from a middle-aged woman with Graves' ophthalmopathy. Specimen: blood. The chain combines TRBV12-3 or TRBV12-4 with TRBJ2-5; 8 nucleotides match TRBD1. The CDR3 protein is CASRRQGTQETQYF. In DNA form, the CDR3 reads TGTGCCAGCAGACGACAGGGGACGCAAGAGACCCAGTACTTC.